The subject of this entry is one T cell receptor (beta chain). The antigen is not known. The CDR3 has 16 amino acids. V was clipped by 2 bases and J by 5 bases; unmatched bases: 4. Germline assignment: CDR1 SGDLS and CDR2 YYNGEE. This sample stems from a study of cytomegalovirus exposure and HLA in healthy donors. Study details: For the roughly 400 genotyped donors, around 76% fell within the Caucasian-associated ancestry cluster. Study-level points and caveats: Analysis was performed later, and it showed HLA-associated TCR beta chains to be more clonally expanded than equally common others. By a later analysis, the bulk of CMV-associated TCR beta chains appeared HLA-restricted.

Both 60 Vbeta primers and 13 Jbeta primers went into the PCR. Repertoires were generated with immunoSEQ multiplex PCR, while TCRdb's copy carries only in-frame clones and drops some. The sample contains about 160,000 clones, about 80% of which appear only once. V gene TRBV9 combines with J gene TRBJ2-1; 13 bases match TRBD2. This TCR came from a woman between 50 and 59 years old in good health and CMV-seropositive. The sample was PBMCs. In nucleotides, the CDR3 is TGTGCCAGCAGCGTTGAAGGACTAGCGGGGGACAATGAGCAGTTCTTC. Amino acids: CASSVEGLAGDNEQFF. The full variable domain, completed using reference TRBV9 and TRBJ2-1, is DSGVTQTPKHLITATGQRVTLRCSPRSGDLSVYWYQQSLDQGLQFLIQYYNGEERAKGNILERFSAQQFPDLHSELNLSSLELGDSALYFCASSVEGLAGDNEQFFGPGTRLTVL.